This record looks at one T cell receptor beta chain sequence and its context. Its antigen has not been determined. It has no much larger one-base neighbor in the sample; base qualities were not kept. A patient counted as having stable Graves' hyperthyroidism if no progression to ophthalmopathy occurred over 18 months of follow-up. Hyperthyroidism patients were aged 18 to 65 years and newly diagnosed, with disease duration of less than 2 months. Any patient with an uncontrolled infection, another autoimmune disease, pregnancy or lactation was excluded. Diagnoses relied on clinical symptoms, serum thyroxine and TRAb, thyroid ultrasound and orbital computed tomography. Total RNA was extracted with Trizol reagent, and quality was checked on an Agilent 2100 Bioanalyzer. This entry belongs to a study of T cells in Graves' hyperthyroidism and ophthalmopathy (dated by TCRdb to between 2019 and 2020). About the investigation overall: A discovery cohort of about a hundred patients, about 40 with Graves' ophthalmopathy and more than 55 with stable Graves' hyperthyroidism, was used to find distinguishing TCR V-J signatures. Prospective prediction of ophthalmopathy was tested in an independent validation cohort consisting of some 18 hyperthyroidism patients and 15 or so patients who later progressed to ophthalmopathy. The approximately 98 discovery patients were randomly divided into training and test sets at a 7:3 ratio. In addition, the study compared T-cell repertoires in thyroid tissue and in blood from several Graves' hyperthyroidism patients. Once sampling was done, hyperthyroidism patients were given methimazole at a starting dose of 30 mg daily, whereas ophthalmopathy patients were given high-dose intravenous methylprednisolone. According to the paper, TCR Vbeta CDR3 sequencing was carried out on around 140 peripheral blood samples, which came from 40 to 45 ophthalmopathy, 80 or so hyperthyroidism and roughly 17 progressor patients.

CDR1 and CDR2, per the germline V gene, are ENHRY and SYGVKD. V ends up 5 bases short and J 1 base short, with an unmatched junction base count of 4. The CDR3 sequence holds 16 residues, the cysteine and phenylalanine included. Here the CDR3 DNA is all that survives: 48 bases in frame from base 1. Broad study findings and their caveats: No statistical method was used to fix the sample size in advance, and group allocation was not hidden from the investigators. Blood samples also contained most of the expanded thyroid clonotypes (frequency above 0.001), which suggests that blood repertoires may reflect thyroid immune responses. In cross-validation, a model built on a 13 V-J signature told ophthalmopathy apart from stable hyperthyroidism with approximately 90% sensitivity and around 84% specificity, and in testing the same model reached 80%/75%. In validation, the model predicted progression to ophthalmopathy with 55% to 71% sensitivity and less than 75% specificity, a median of roughly seven months before onset.

The TCR beta CDR3 regions were amplified from RNA transcripts. The first round of RT-PCR for the TCR CDR3 was performed with the HTBI primer set and the Qiagen OneStep RT-PCR kit. A second multiplex PCR round built the libraries, followed by size selection and purification. Paired-end sequencing of the libraries was performed with 100 bp reads on an Illumina HiSeq2000. As for the original processing: SOAPnuke was used to process the raw data, throwing out any read that contained adapters or uncalled bases, had a mean Phred below 15, or lacked an exact constant-primer or identifier match. High-quality paired reads were merged using COPE v1.2.5, and each unique nucleotide sequence was defined as a clonotype. Clonotypes were aligned to IMGT TRBV, TRBD and TRBJ reference segments using MiTCR v1.1. Analysis was restricted to V-J combinations with a frequency above 0.0001, which covered 99.2% of repertoires. A TCS score was defined as the ratio between F50 (clonal expansion) and ExV (chaos), using BLOSUM62-based TCRdist between CDR3 peptides within each V-J. Welch's t-statistics and random forest reduced 450 to 600 V-J features to under 15, which were used in a naive Bayes classifier (R e1071). The Morisita-Horn index was used to measure how similar the thyroid and blood repertoires were. TCRdb handled the public reads itself, with Q25 trimming in fastp and clone calling in MiXCR, and kept productive beta chains. Identical CDR3 proteins give one entry, which carries the most common genes and DNA. The V and J calls shown here were made by TCRdb, not taken from the authors' results. A total of tens of thousands of distinct CDR3 sequences appear in this sample, 45% to 65% of them only once. In total, the top ten clones hold roughly 30% of the sample.

The sequence derives from a young man with Graves' hyperthyroidism. The chain is assembled from TRBV10-3 and TRBJ2-5; 13 bases in between match TRBD2. The source material was peripheral blood or thyroid tissue (not recorded which). The CDR3 region: CAISTTSGRAQETQYF. The nucleotide sequence is given as TGTGCCATCAGTACCACTAGCGGGAGGGCCCAAGAGACCCAGTACTTC.